This T cell receptor (beta chain) stems from a study of lymphopenia after photon versus proton radiotherapy. General observations from the study: A bigger post-nadir fall in TCR diversity correlated inversely with survival time in deceased patients. Photon-treated patients lost naive T cells and TCR diversity; proton-treated stayed stable.

Assay used: immunoSEQ multiplex PCR; TCRdb lists only in-frame clones, some missing. Among 20,000 to 25,000 clones, around 84% were seen once, and the ten largest hold about 22%. There are 14 residues in the CDR3. Concerning this clone itself: Its target is not known.

Sequencing used peripheral blood, obtained from a patient treated with photon-based radiotherapy. The chain has TRBV21-1 and TRBJ1-5. TRBV21-1 is assigned pseudogene status. This sequence was found in a man in his forties with gastric cancer. The CDR3 loop reads CASSTQLGNQPQHF. CDR3 DNA sequence: TGTGCCAGCAGCACTCAGCTGGGGAATCAGCCCCAGCATTTT.